These 18 T cell receptor beta chains share one sample of origin, sequenced in a study of blood T cell repertoires in COVID-19. Generated by immunoSEQ multiplex PCR, the TCRdb table keeps only in-frame clones and is missing some. The sample includes 35,000 or so clones, 80% to 90% seen only once; the top ten take about 44%. The sequenced sample was peripheral blood. The receptors here all came from a human donor in a cohort sampled during active or convalescent COVID-19. The donor label of this sample is uncertain.

The rearrangement uses TRBV7-8 and TRBJ1-2, with 7 bases that match TRBD1. The CDR3 is 13 amino acids. CDR1 and CDR2 from the germline V gene are SGHVS and FQNEAQ. Losses at the gene ends were 5 bases for V and 5 bases for J; bases not matched to a gene: 5. CDR3 DNA sequence: TGTGCCAGCAGCCAAGACAGGGTTTATGGCTACACCTTC. It translates to CASSQDRVYGYTF.

The chain uses TRBV6-6 and TRBJ2-7, with TRBD1 as a possible D gene (5 bases). Germline CDR1 MNHNY, CDR2 SVGAGI (reference sequence). The CDR3 totals 14 residues. Trimming removed 6 bases from V and 2 bases from J, with 14 bases in between. The CDR3 bases are TGTGCCAGCAGCCTGCCCGACAGACCCTACGAGCAGTACTTC. This translates into CASSLPDRPYEQYF.

This sequence joins TRBV6-5 and TRBJ1-2; a weak D match, TRBD1 (6 bases). V was trimmed by 5 bases and J by 8 bases, leaving 15 bases between them. Germline V lookup: CDR1 MNHEY, CDR2 SVGAGI. This CDR3 is 13 amino acids long. CDR3 protein: CASSLTGSGGYTF. In DNA form, the CDR3 reads TGTGCCAGCAGTCTAACAGGGAGCGGAGGCTACACCTTC.

The rearrangement joins TRBV3-1 (or the pseudogene TRBV3-2) to TRBJ1-1; 7 positions match TRBD1. The CDR3 is 13 amino acids. Germline CDR1 reads LGHDT; CDR2 reads YNNKEL (reference sequence). The V gene end was trimmed by 3 bases and the J gene end by 5 bases; junction bases not matched to a gene: 3. The CDR3 sequence is CASSQYRGTEAFF. Written as DNA, the CDR3 is TGTGCCAGCAGCCAGTACAGGGGAACTGAAGCTTTCTTT.

A remark on this clone: Other DNA sequences in the sample encode the same CDR3. The J gene is TRBJ2-5, the V gene TRBV24-1; TRBD1 matches 8 bases. The CDR3 has 14 residues. Germline V gene data show CDR1 as KGHDR and CDR2 as SFDVKD. Trimming removed 3 bases from V and 4 bases from J; junction bases left unmatched: 3. In DNA, the CDR3 is TGTGCCACCAGTGATCCCAGGGGGCGAGAGACCCAGTACTTC. The encoded protein is CATSDPRGRETQYF.

The chain links TRBV2 to TRBJ1-1; D not resolved. V was pared by 7 bases and J by 1 base, with 13 bases between. The CDR3 runs to 14 residues. Germline lookup yields CDR1 SNHLY and CDR2 FYNNEI. CDR3 bases: TGTGCCAGCACAGTGCGGCCTACGAACACTGAAGCTTTCTTT. As protein: CASTVRPTNTEAFF. Complete variable domain (other parts from reference TRBV2 and TRBJ1-1): EPEVTQTPSHQVTQMGQEVILRCVPISNHLYFYWYRQILGQKVEFLVSFYNNEISEKSEIFDDQFSVERPDGSNFTLKIRSTKLEDSAMYFCASTVRPTNTEAFFGQGTRLTVV.

The chain links TRBV11-3 to TRBJ2-7, with D unresolved. The ends were cut back, 1 base at V and 7 bases at J, with 11 bases in the middle. Looked up from germline, CDR1 is SGHNT and CDR2 is YENEEA. The CDR3 spans 13 residues. The CDR3 bases are TGTGCCAGCAGCTTAGTCCAGACGAGGGAGCAGTACTTC. Translating gives CASSLVQTREQYF.

Only a few counts were recorded for this clone. The chain links TRBV7-9 to TRBJ2-3, with a weak D call TRBD2 (5 bases). Germline CDR1 reads SEHNR; CDR2 reads FQNEAQ (reference sequence). V dropped 4 bases and J dropped 9 bases, with 11 bases sitting between them. This CDR3 has 12 residues. The CDR3: CASSSGRDTQYF. CDR3 nucleotides: TGTGCCAGCAGCTCGGGGAGAGACACGCAGTATTTT.

CDR3 nucleotide sequence: TGTGCCAGCACAGGGAATGAAAAACTGTTTTTT. Translating it yields CASTGNEKLFF. The gene calls are TRBV28 and TRBJ1-4; TRBD1 might be the D (5 bases). V lost 7 bases to trimming and J lost 5 bases, with 5 bases between them. Germline loops: CDR1 MDHEN, CDR2 SYDVKM. The CDR3 is 11 amino acids.

This chain joins TRBV24-1 and TRBJ2-7; 12 bases fit TRBD2. With V trimmed by 7 bases and J by 4 bases, 7 bases remained unmatched. CDR1 is KGHDR and CDR2 is SFDVKD in the germline V gene. There are 15 residues in the CDR3. CDR3 DNA: TGTGCCACCAGCGCACTAGCGGGAGGAACATACGAGCAGTACTTC. Protein sequence: CATSALAGGTYEQYF.

The CDR3 nucleotides are TGTGCCAGCAGCTGGGCCAGCGGAGCGGTAGCAGATACGCAGTATTTT. It translates to CASSWASGAVADTQYF. The J gene is TRBJ2-3, the V gene TRBV5-6; D might be TRBD2 (5 bases). V was clipped by 3 bases and J by 4 bases, with 18 bases between them. Germline V CDR1 and CDR2: SGHDT, YYEEEE. The CDR3 extends over 16 amino acids.

In this sample, this clone turned up once. The CDR3 loop is CATSGTSRGDTQYF. The CDR3, as DNA: TGTGCCACCAGCGGGACATCCAGAGGGGATACGCAGTATTTT. The chain uses TRBV24-1 and TRBJ2-3, with a possible D match to TRBD1 (6 bases). The V gene lost 7 bases and the J gene lost 6 bases, with 16 bases spanning the gap. The CDR3 totals 14 residues. Germline V gene data show CDR1 as KGHDR and CDR2 as SFDVKD.

The V gene is TRBV7-2, the J gene TRBJ2-1; maybe TRBD1 (5 bases). Germline V gene sequence: CDR1 SGHTA, CDR2 FQGNSA. The CDR3 sequence is 13 residues long. The V end was cut by 1 base, the J end by 9 bases, with 10 bases between. The CDR3 is CASSLEGLTEQFF. The CDR3, as DNA: TGTGCCAGCAGCTTAGAGGGGTTAACTGAGCAGTTCTTC.

This chain connects TRBV30 to TRBJ1-1; TRBD1 is a possible D gene (5 bases). The CDR3 length is 13 residues. The germline V and J ends were trimmed by 3 bases and 1 base, with 9 bases remaining between them. Germline CDR1 and CDR2: GTSNPN and SVGIG (reference sequence). CDR3 DNA: TGTGCCTGGAGAAGGGGTGGGAACACTGAAGCTTTCTTT. It specifies CAWRRGGNTEAFF.

V usage is TRBV4-3 and J usage is TRBJ2-7; 12 bases are a match to TRBD2. Looked up from germline, CDR1 is LGHNA and CDR2 is YSLEER. CDR3 length equals 16 residues. The V gene end was trimmed by 0 bases and the J gene end by 4 bases; junction bases not matched to a gene: 4. The CDR3 here is CASSQDATSGSYEQYF. CDR3 coding DNA: TGCGCCAGCAGCCAAGACGCGACTAGCGGGAGTTACGAGCAGTACTTC.

The chain links TRBV11-3 to TRBJ1-2, with 7 bases fitting TRBD1. V lost 1 base, J lost 6 bases, and 5 bases stayed unmatched. CDR1 is SGHNT and CDR2 is YENEEA in the germline V gene. The CDR3 loop spans 14 amino acids. The CDR3 DNA is TGTGCCAGCAGCTTAGGGACAGGAACGGATGGCTACACCTTC. Its protein product is CASSLGTGTDGYTF.

This sequence joins TRBV30 and TRBJ1-1; the D gene is possibly TRBD1 (5 bases). The germline CDR1 and CDR2 sequences are GTSNPN and SVGIG (reference sequence). There are 14 residues in the CDR3. Trimming removed 0 bases from V and 5 bases from J, with 13 bases in between. The CDR3 region is CAWSVKAGWTEAFF. In DNA form, the CDR3 reads TGTGCCTGGAGTGTAAAGGCAGGGTGGACTGAAGCTTTCTTT.

The genes are TRBV6-2 or TRBV6-3 and TRBJ2-7, with 10 bases matching TRBD1. Germline V lookup: CDR1 MNHEY, CDR2 SVGEGT. The CDR3 sequence is 16 residues long. V dropped 0 bases and J dropped 5; count of bases not matched to a gene: 7. The CDR3 DNA is TGTGCCAGCAGTTACTCAAGGACAGGGGGTCGGGACGAGCAGTACTTC. The encoded protein is CASSYSRTGGRDEQYF.